The 25 T cell receptor beta chains in this list originate from one sample, sequenced in a study of cytomegalovirus exposure and HLA in healthy donors. Both 60 Vbeta primers and 13 Jbeta primers went into the PCR. The repertoire was sequenced with immunoSEQ multiplex PCR; TCRdb's copy has only in-frame clones and lacks some. The sample lists approximately 170,000 clones, approximately 77% seen once, with 7.4% in the top ten. Sequenced: PBMCs. The receptors derive from a male donor in good health and CMV-seropositive.

The rearrangement links TRBV5-6 to TRBJ1-2, with 8 bases fitting TRBD1. The trim removed 0 bases at V and 5 bases at J, leaving 3 bases unmatched. Germline V gene data show CDR1 as SGHDT and CDR2 as YYEEEE. The CDR3 spans 14 residues. The CDR3 DNA reads as TGTGCCAGCAGCTTGGACAGGGGGTTTTATGGCTACACCTTC. This translates into CASSLDRGFYGYTF.

This clone was found a few times. V usage is TRBV6-5 and J usage is TRBJ1-5; possible D gene TRBD1, 5 bases. The CDR3 loop spans 15 amino acids. V gave up 6 bases and J gave up 0 bases, with 12 bases separating them. Germline CDR1 reads MNHEY; CDR2 reads SVGAGI. CDR3 coding DNA: TGTGCCAGCAGCCGTCGACAGTATAGCAATCAGCCCCAGCATTTT. Protein: CASSRRQYSNQPQHF.

The chain has TRBV4-1 and TRBJ2-7; TRBD1 matches 7 bases. The J segment lost 7 bases and the V segment lost 4 bases, leaving 7 bases of the junction unmatched. CDR1 is MGHRA, CDR2 YSYEKL, per germline. The CDR3 has 13 residues. CDR3: CASSPKTGDEQYF. The CDR3 nucleotides read TGCGCCAGCAGCCCGAAAACAGGGGATGAGCAGTACTTC.

J is TRBJ2-5 and V is TRBV2, with 14 bases aligning to TRBD2. The V gene end was trimmed by 8 bases and the J gene end by 0 bases; junction bases not matched to a gene: 5. The V gene's germline CDR1 is SNHLY and CDR2 FYNNEI. The length of the CDR3 is 16 residues. DNA of the CDR3: TGTGCCAGCGGAAGACTAGCGGGGGGGTACCAAGAGACCCAGTACTTC. This translates into CASGRLAGGYQETQYF.

The chain carries TRBV19 and TRBJ2-1, with TRBD1 as a possible D gene (5 bases). V lost 3 bases, J lost 0 bases, and 9 bases lay in between. The length of the CDR3 is 15 residues. Germline V gene data show CDR1 as LNHDA and CDR2 as SQIVND (reference sequence). The CDR3 protein is CASSIDSSSYNEQFF. The CDR3 DNA reads as TGTGCCAGTAGTATTGACAGCAGCTCCTACAATGAGCAGTTCTTC.

The gene calls are TRBV6-6 and TRBJ2-1; the match to TRBD2 covers 7 bases. Germline V CDR1 and CDR2: MNHNY, SVGAGI (reference sequence). Trimming removed 10 bases from V and 6 bases from J; junction bases left unmatched: 9. CDR3 length: 13 amino acids. This chain's CDR3 is CATSSGAGNEQFF. In nucleotides, the CDR3 is TGTGCCACCTCCAGCGGGGCCGGCAATGAGCAGTTCTTC.

This clone was observed once. The chain uses TRBV27 and TRBJ2-7, with TRBD1 matching 7 bases. The J segment lost 2 bases and the V segment lost 5 bases, leaving 3 bases of the junction unmatched. Germline lookup yields CDR1 MNHEY and CDR2 SMNVEV (reference sequence). The CDR3 has 13 residues. CDR3 sequence (DNA): TGTGCCAGCAGTCGGGGACAGCCCTACGAGCAGTACTTC. Protein: CASSRGQPYEQYF.

The chain is built from TRBV6-6 and TRBJ1-6; 7 positions match TRBD1. Germline V gene lookup returns CDR1 MNHNY and CDR2 SVGAGI (reference sequence). The CDR3 is 16 residues long. The ends lost 2 bases at V and 8 bases at J; junction bases unmatched: 9. CDR3 in DNA: TGTGCCAGCAGTTACCAATACAGGGGCAGGGATTCACCCCTCCACTTT. The encoded protein is CASSYQYRGRDSPLHF.

The chain combines TRBV6-6 with TRBJ1-6; 7 nucleotides agree with TRBD1. The CDR3 extends over 16 amino acids. Unmatched junction bases numbered 10, after V lost 1 base and J lost 10 bases. The germline CDR1 and CDR2 sequences are MNHNY and SVGAGI (reference sequence). The CDR3 protein is CASSYYSRGNYSPLHF. DNA of the CDR3: TGTGCCAGCAGTTACTACTCCAGGGGGAATTACTCACCCCTCCACTTT.

The chain employs TRBV7-6 and TRBJ2-1; D remains unclear. The CDR3 runs 14 residues. Germline V gene sequence: CDR1 SGHVS, CDR2 FNYEAQ. Trimming took 3 bases from V and 4 from J, leaving 10 bases between them. The CDR3 spells CASSLAALYNEQFF. DNA of the CDR3: TGTGCCAGCAGCTTGGCCGCCCTGTACAATGAGCAGTTCTTC.

The rearrangement links TRBV5-6 to TRBJ1-5; 8 nucleotides align to TRBD1. The germline V gene encodes CDR1 SGHDT and CDR2 YYEEEE. The CDR3 length is 16 residues. V was clipped by 0 bases and J by 6 bases; unmatched bases: 8. CDR3 amino acids: CASSLARGRGPQPQHF. CDR3 in DNA: TGTGCCAGCAGCTTGGCCAGGGGCAGGGGGCCTCAGCCCCAGCATTTT.

Remarks on this clone: With only one base between it and a far larger clone, this is likely a read error. The same CDR3 arises from other DNA sequences in this sample as well. DNA of the CDR3: TGTGCCAGCAGCCATTTAGCGGGGGGGGGATACAATGAGCAGTTCTTC. Protein: CASSHLAGGGYNEQFF. The chain employs TRBV7-9 and TRBJ2-1, with 11 bases identical to TRBD2. Per the germline V gene, CDR1 is SEHNR and CDR2 is FQNEAQ (reference sequence). V shed 5 bases, J shed 4 bases, and the junction held 7 bases outside the gene matches. The CDR3 covers 16 residues.

This chain uses TRBV11-3 with TRBJ2-2; D not resolved. Between the trimmed V and J ends, which lost 0 bases and 6 bases, there was a span of 8 bases. This CDR3 spans 14 amino acids. Germline V lookup: CDR1 SGHNT, CDR2 YENEEA. The CDR3 DNA reads as TGTGCCAGCAGCTTAGAGTTGGGCGCCGGGGAGCTGTTTTTT. This gives the protein CASSLELGAGELFF.

This chain uses TRBV7-2 with TRBJ1-6; D ambiguous. This CDR3 comprises 13 residues. V was shortened by 7 bases and J by 8 bases, with 12 bases between the two germline ends. Germline CDR1 is SGHTA and CDR2 is FQGNSA. CDR3 amino acids: CASTINRDSPLHF. In nucleotides, the CDR3 is TGTGCCAGCACAATAAACCGGGATTCACCCCTCCACTTT.

In this sample, this clone turned up once. The rearrangement uses TRBV27 and TRBJ2-5; TRBD1 matches 12 bases. The J call could be wrong; TRBJ2-7 is a better fit for the DNA end. This CDR3 is built from 15 residues. CDR1 is MNHEY, CDR2 SMNVEV, per germline (reference sequence). The CDR3 DNA reads TGTGCCAGCAGTTCCCCGGGACAGGGGGCCCTCGAGCAGTACTTC. The encoded protein is CASSSPGQGALEQYF.

The chain carries TRBV2 and TRBJ2-3; D perhaps matches TRBD1 (7 bases). The CDR3 is 15 residues long. The germline V gene has CDR1 SNHLY and CDR2 FYNNEI. Trimming took off 3 bases at V and 7 bases at J, with 17 bases between the two ends. CDR3 region: CASSEQGGAGYTQYF. The CDR3 nucleotides read TGTGCCAGCAGTGAGCAGGGGGGTGCGGGATATACGCAGTATTTT.

The chain links TRBV2 to TRBJ2-3; weak D call: TRBD1 (5 bases). The CDR3 contains 15 residues. V gave up 7 bases and J gave up 6 bases, with 20 bases separating them. CDR1 is SNHLY and CDR2 is FYNNEI in the germline V gene. The CDR3 DNA reads as TGTGCCAGCATAGGGGCCACAGGATTAAGGGATACGCAGTATTTT. Protein: CASIGATGLRDTQYF.

The chain has TRBV14 and TRBJ2-3; the D is unclear. The CDR3 has 12 amino acids. Germline V gives CDR1 SGHDN, CDR2 FVKESK. V gave up 2 bases and J gave up 2 bases, with 2 bases separating them. CDR3 sequence: CASSQLTDTQYF. CDR3 in DNA: TGTGCCAGCAGCCAACTCACAGATACGCAGTATTTT.

The chain is built from TRBV6-8 and TRBJ1-5; D call uncertain. CDR1 is MNHGY, CDR2 SAAAGT, per germline. This CDR3 is built from 14 residues. V gave up 6 bases and J gave up 7 bases, with 16 bases separating them. The CDR3 is CASSRAAEEQPQHF. The CDR3 region has the DNA TGTGCCAGCAGCCGCGCGGCGGAGGAGCAGCCCCAGCATTTT.

V and J are TRBV19 and TRBJ1-6, with D maybe TRBD1 (5 bases). V lost 5 bases, J lost 7 bases, and 15 bases lay in between. Looked up from germline, CDR1 is LNHDA and CDR2 is SQIVND (reference sequence). The CDR3 sequence is 15 residues long. CDR3 coding DNA: TGTGCCAGTAGTGACACCATGGGGCCGAATTCACCCCTCCACTTT. Translating gives CASSDTMGPNSPLHF. Based on the CDR3 plus reference TRBV19 and TRBJ1-6, the full variable domain is DGGITQSPKYLFRKEGQNVTLSCEQNLNHDAMYWYRQDPGQGLRLIYYSQIVNDFQKGDIAEGYSVSREKKESFPLTVTSAQKNPTAFYLCASSDTMGPNSPLHFGNGTRLTVT.

V is TRBV7-9 and J is TRBJ1-2; D is possibly TRBD1 (6 bases). In germline, CDR1 is SEHNR, CDR2 FQNEAQ (reference sequence). This CDR3 is built from 17 residues. The germline V and J ends were trimmed by 1 base and 6 bases, with 21 bases remaining between them. The CDR3 region is CASSLGGGTGGQHGYTF. CDR3 in DNA: TGTGCCAGCAGCTTAGGTGGAGGTACGGGGGGGCAGCATGGCTACACCTTC.

V gene TRBV11-3 combines with J gene TRBJ2-3; 7 bases are shared with TRBD2. CDR1 and CDR2 (germline): SGHNT, YENEEA. With V trimmed by 5 bases and J by 2 bases, 4 bases remained unmatched. The CDR3 consists of 14 residues. The CDR3 sequence is CASSRGDLTDTQYF. CDR3 nucleotide sequence: TGTGCCAGCAGCCGGGGGGACCTCACAGATACGCAGTATTTT.

The V and J genes are TRBV5-1 and TRBJ2-3; D possibly corresponds to TRBD1 (6 bases). Trimming stripped 4 bases from V and 7 bases from J, with 10 bases between. This CDR3 has 12 residues. Germline V gives CDR1 SGHRS, CDR2 YFSETQ. The CDR3 reads CASSTGQNTQYF. The CDR3 nucleotides read TGCGCCAGCAGCACGGGACAAAATACGCAGTATTTT.

The rearrangement uses TRBV9 and TRBJ2-3; TRBD2 matches 8 bases. V lost 4 bases to trimming and J lost 2 bases; unmatched junction nucleotides: 9. CDR1 and CDR2 (germline): SGDLS, YYNGEE. The CDR3 runs to 16 residues. The CDR3 coding sequence is TGTGCCAGCAGCCCCTCTGGCGGGGGGCTCACAGATACGCAGTATTTT. This gives the protein CASSPSGGGLTDTQYF. The full variable domain, completed using reference TRBV9 and TRBJ2-3, is DSGVTQTPKHLITATGQRVTLRCSPRSGDLSVYWYQQSLDQGLQFLIQYYNGEERAKGNILERFSAQQFPDLHSELNLSSLELGDSALYFCASSPSGGGLTDTQYFGPGTRLTVL.

The rearrangement joins TRBV30 to TRBJ2-7, with 7 bases fitting TRBD1. The CDR3 covers 12 residues. The V gene's germline CDR1 is GTSNPN and CDR2 SVGIG (reference sequence). CDR3 coding DNA: TGTGCTTCGACAGGGAGCTCCTACGAGCAGTACTTC. It translates to CASTGSSYEQYF.